These 26 T cell receptor beta chains share one sample of origin, sequenced in a study of shared clonotypes between healthy human individuals. Measured with immunoSEQ multiplex PCR; TCRdb has only the in-frame clones, and not every one. The data hold 2 million to 2.5 million clones, with around 90% observed a single time. The sample taken for sequencing was naive CD4+ T cells from PBMCs. Subset: CD45RA+ positively selected. The receptor source for this set is a man between 18 and 29 years old in good health. Some clones in this sample may be carry-over from other donors' samples.

V is TRBV4-2 and J is TRBJ2-7, with D unclear. Germline loops: CDR1 LGHNA, CDR2 YNFKEQ. CDR3 size: 12 residues. Trimming shortened V by 0 bases and J by 7 bases, and 7 bases separated the two germline ends. The CDR3 spells CASSQDTAEQYF. Written as DNA, the CDR3 is TGTGCCAGCAGCCAAGATACGGCTGAGCAGTACTTC.

This clone was counted a single time. The V gene is TRBV6-6, the J gene TRBJ2-4; D unclear. Trimming shortened V by 7 bases and J by 8 bases, and 18 bases separated the two germline ends. Per the germline V gene, CDR1 is MNHNY and CDR2 is SVGAGI (reference sequence). This CDR3 contains 14 residues. In nucleotides, the CDR3 is TGTGCCAGCACACAGAGGTCAGGTGGGGACATTCAGTACTTC. Its protein is CASTQRSGGDIQYF.

This chain links TRBV18 with TRBJ1-3; no clear D. Germline V lookup: CDR1 KGHSH, CDR2 LQKENI. The CDR3 runs 13 residues. V lost 5 bases, J lost 4 bases, and 9 bases lay in between. CDR3 protein: CASSRAGGNTIYF. CDR3 nucleotide sequence: TGTGCCAGCTCAAGGGCTGGCGGAAACACCATATATTTT.

The chain joins TRBV5-1 to TRBJ2-7, with TRBD2 matching over 11 bases. CDR3 length: 15 amino acids. CDR1 and CDR2 (germline): SGHRS, YFSETQ. Trimming took 4 bases from V and 5 from J; bases not matched to a gene: 8. The CDR3 DNA reads as TGCGCCAGCAGCCCCATAGCGGGAGGGCCCCACGAGCAGTACTTC. Amino acids: CASSPIAGGPHEQYF.

The chain joins TRBV2 to TRBJ2-7; 7 bases match TRBD1. Trimming cost V 2 bases and J 4 bases; bases outside gene matches: 5. The CDR3 runs to 14 residues. CDR1 and CDR2 (germline): SNHLY, FYNNEI. The CDR3 loop is CASSERDRVYEQYF. The CDR3 DNA follows: TGTGCCAGCAGTGAAAGGGACAGAGTTTACGAGCAGTACTTC.

V usage is TRBV5-6 and J usage is TRBJ1-1; D is unclear. The CDR3 covers 12 residues. With 4 bases removed from V and 5 bases from J, the gap between germline ends came to 9 bases. Germline lookup yields CDR1 SGHDT and CDR2 YYEEEE. CDR3 nucleotide sequence: TGTGCCAGCAGCCTAGCCTCGACTGAAGCTTTCTTT. Its translation: CASSLASTEAFF.

The CDR3 nucleotides read TGTGCCAGCAGCCCTGGGACTAGCGGTCAAGAGACCCAGTACTTC. Amino acids: CASSPGTSGQETQYF. The chain employs TRBV5-6 and TRBJ2-5; 11 positions agree with TRBD2. The germline V gene encodes CDR1 SGHDT and CDR2 YYEEEE. V was pared by 4 bases and J by 2 bases, with 4 bases of the junction left unmatched. The CDR3 length is 15 residues. Variable domain in full (rest from reference TRBV5-6 and TRBJ2-5): DAGVTQSPTHLIKTRGQQVTLRCSPKSGHDTVSWYQQALGQGPQFIFQYYEEEERQRGNFPDRFSGHQFPNYSSELNVNALLLGDSALYLCASSPGTSGQETQYFGPGTRLLVL.

The rearrangement joins TRBV7-3 to TRBJ2-5; maybe TRBD1 (5 bases). The CDR3 extends over 14 amino acids. V shed 2 bases and J shed 4 bases, with 11 bases lying between them. The germline gives CDR1 SGHTA, CDR2 FQGTGA. The CDR3 region is CASSLGRVGETQYF. The CDR3 region has the DNA TGTGCCAGCAGCTTAGGCAGGGTGGGAGAGACCCAGTACTTC.

Remarks on this clone: This sample also contains other DNA sequences that code for the same CDR3. V and J are TRBV28 and TRBJ2-1; 7 bases agree with TRBD1. The CDR3 length is 15 residues. The V gene end was trimmed by 4 bases and the J gene end by 0 bases; junction bases not matched to a gene: 3. CDR1 is MDHEN and CDR2 is SYDVKM in the germline V gene. CDR3 in amino acids: CASSSGQSSYNEQFF. In nucleotides, the CDR3 is TGTGCCAGCAGTTCGGGACAGTCCTCCTACAATGAGCAGTTCTTC.

The V and J genes are TRBV7-8 and TRBJ2-7; maybe TRBD1 (5 bases). V lost 1 base and J lost 5, with 18 bases in between. CDR1 SGHVS and CDR2 FQNEAQ come from the germline V gene. The CDR3 sequence is 16 residues long. The CDR3 here is CASSLGGRIYRNEQYF. In nucleotides, the CDR3 is TGTGCCAGCAGCTTAGGGGGCAGGATTTATAGGAACGAGCAGTACTTC. Full variable domain (missing parts from reference TRBV7-8 and TRBJ2-7): GAGVSQSPRYKVAKRGQDVALRCDPISGHVSLFWYQQALGQGPEFLTYFQNEAQLDKSGLPSDRFFAERPEGSVSTLKIQRTQQEDSAVYLCASSLGGRIYRNEQYFGPGTRLTVT.

This clone was observed a handful of times. This chain uses TRBV27 with TRBJ1-4, with 7 bases matching TRBD1. This CDR3 is built from 14 residues. Germline V gives CDR1 MNHEY, CDR2 SMNVEV (reference sequence). With V trimmed by 3 bases and J by 5 bases, 3 bases remained unmatched. The CDR3 coding sequence is TGTGCCAGCAGTTTGGGGACAGTGAATGAAAAACTGTTTTTT. Protein product: CASSLGTVNEKLFF.

This chain uses TRBV6-5 with TRBJ1-3, with no clear D. Looked up from germline, CDR1 is MNHEY and CDR2 is SVGAGI. V shed 7 bases and J shed 4 bases, with 11 bases lying between them. This CDR3 spans 13 amino acids. The chain's CDR3 is CASTPARGNTIYF. In DNA, the CDR3 is TGTGCCAGCACCCCGGCTCGAGGAAACACCATATATTTT.

The CDR3 DNA reads TGTGCCAGCAGTGAATTAGGGGCAGGGGGCTCCCTCCGGGGCGTGGAGCAGTACTTC. Protein product: CASSELGAGGSLRGVEQYF. The V and J genes are TRBV6-1 and TRBJ2-7; TRBD1 agrees at 8 bases. Germline V lookup: CDR1 MNHNS, CDR2 SASEGT. This CDR3 has 19 amino acids. V shed 2 bases, J shed 7 bases, and the junction held 22 bases outside the gene matches.

V is TRBV7-8 and J is TRBJ2-4; 9 bases agree with TRBD2. The CDR3 is 12 residues long. Trimming took 5 bases from V and 15 from J; bases not matched to a gene: 8. Germline loops: CDR1 SGHVS, CDR2 FQNEAQ. CDR3 amino acids: CASSLLRAGGYF. The CDR3 region has the DNA TGTGCCAGCAGCCTCCTACGAGCGGGAGGGTACTTC.

This clone was seen just once. The chain uses TRBV2 and TRBJ1-2; 7 bases are shared with TRBD1. V lost 6 bases and J lost 2; bases outside the gene matches: 6. In germline, CDR1 is SNHLY, CDR2 FYNNEI. The CDR3 totals 14 residues. This CDR3 is CASRRPGQNYGYTF. CDR3 DNA sequence: TGTGCCAGCAGACGACCGGGACAGAACTATGGCTACACCTTC.

The chain is built from TRBV5-1 and TRBJ1-6, with 9 bases that match TRBD1. The CDR3 spans 11 residues. After removal of 4 bases from V and 16 bases from J, the junction contained 3 bases not matched to a gene. Germline V gene lookup returns CDR1 SGHRS and CDR2 YFSETQ. For the CDR3, the DNA is TGCGCCAGCAGCCAAGGGACAGGGCTCCACTTT. Protein: CASSQGTGLHF.

This clone occurred once. The chain has TRBV7-8 and TRBJ2-5; 9 positions agree with TRBD1. This CDR3 has 15 residues. Germline V CDR1 and CDR2: SGHVS, FQNEAQ. Trimming cost V 5 bases and J 5 bases; bases outside gene matches: 9. This chain's CDR3 is CASSTERTGDETQYF. In nucleotides, the CDR3 is TGTGCCAGCAGCACCGAAAGGACAGGGGACGAGACCCAGTACTTC. The full variable domain, with the rest looked up from reference TRBV7-8 and TRBJ2-5, is GAGVSQSPRYKVAKRGQDVALRCDPISGHVSLFWYQQALGQGPEFLTYFQNEAQLDKSGLPSDRFFAERPEGSVSTLKIQRTQQEDSAVYLCASSTERTGDETQYFGPGTRLLVL.

The chain uses TRBV7-6 and TRBJ2-7, with 7 bases lining up with TRBD1. V trimming: 5 bases; J trimming: 2 bases; junction bases outside the gene matches: 6. CDR1 and CDR2 (germline): SGHVS, FNYEAQ. CDR3 length: 14 residues. Here the CDR3 DNA reads TGTGCCAGCAGCGAACAGGGGATGACCTACGAGCAGTACTTC. It is translated as CASSEQGMTYEQYF.

This clone came up a few times. The chain links TRBV5-1 to TRBJ1-1; possibly TRBD1 for D (6 bases). Germline CDR1 and CDR2: SGHRS and YFSETQ. V gave up 3 bases and J gave up 4 bases, with 13 bases separating them. The CDR3 consists of 14 residues. The CDR3 coding sequence is TGCGCCAGCAGCTACGGACAGCAGGGCACTGAAGCTTTCTTT. Amino acid sequence: CASSYGQQGTEAFF.

The V and J genes are TRBV29-1 and TRBJ2-5; D not resolved. The CDR3 sequence is 11 residues long. Germline assignment: CDR1 SQVTM and CDR2 ANQGSEA. CDR3 sequence (DNA): TGCAGTCCCCGCTTACGAGAGACCCAGTACTTC. Translated: CSPRLRETQYF.

The rearrangement uses TRBV6-1 and TRBJ2-7, with D unclear. V was trimmed by 2 bases and J by 5 bases, leaving 13 bases between them. In germline, CDR1 is MNHNS, CDR2 SASEGT. CDR3 length: 14 residues. The CDR3 DNA sequence: TGTGCCAGCAGTGAAAACCCGGGTCGTCACGAGCAGTACTTC. Residues: CASSENPGRHEQYF.

The chain combines TRBV7-9 with TRBJ2-1, with a tentative D call TRBD1 (6 bases). V was cut by 3 bases and J by 9 bases, with 15 bases left in between. The CDR3 sequence is 14 residues long. From germline, CDR1 is SEHNR and CDR2 FQNEAQ (reference sequence). The CDR3 coding sequence is TGTGCCAGCAGCTTGATTCCACAGGGCCGTGAGCAGTTCTTC. It specifies CASSLIPQGREQFF.

The chain combines TRBV19 with TRBJ2-3, with TRBD2 matching 14 bases. The length of the CDR3 is 15 residues. CDR1 LNHDA and CDR2 SQIVND come from the germline V gene (reference sequence). The V segment lost 7 bases and the J segment 6 bases; nucleotides outside the gene matches: 6. The CDR3 bases are TGTGCCAGTACCCGGACTAGCGGGAGGTGGGATACGCAGTATTTT. It yields the protein CASTRTSGRWDTQYF.

V and J are TRBV5-4 and TRBJ2-3, with TRBD1 matching 10 bases. The CDR3 covers 16 residues. The V segment lost 2 bases and the J segment 5 bases; nucleotides outside the gene matches: 8. CDR1 is SGHNT and CDR2 is YYREEE in the germline V gene (reference sequence). The CDR3 spells CASSFRTGGSGDTQYF. Here the CDR3 DNA reads TGTGCCAGCAGCTTTCGGACAGGGGGAAGCGGAGATACGCAGTATTTT.

The chain has TRBV7-2 and TRBJ2-1, with unresolved D. The germline CDR1 and CDR2 sequences are SGHTA and FQGNSA. The CDR3 extends over 16 amino acids. Deletions cut 5 bases from V and 6 bases from J, with 20 bases between. For the CDR3, the DNA is TGTGCCAGCAGCATCTCTTACCCCTCGAGCCTCAATGAGCAGTTCTTC. It encodes CASSISYPSSLNEQFF.

The gene calls are TRBV9 and TRBJ2-7, with TRBD2 identical over 7 bases. The J segment lost 0 bases and the V segment lost 0 bases, leaving 6 bases of the junction unmatched. The CDR3 is 16 amino acids. Per the germline V gene, CDR1 is SGDLS and CDR2 is YYNGEE. The CDR3 nucleotides read TGTGCCAGCAGCGTAGACCTAGCGGCAAGCTCCTACGAGCAGTACTTC. Its protein product is CASSVDLAASSYEQYF.